This TCR beta chain was recorded in a study of T cells in Graves' hyperthyroidism and ophthalmopathy. This clonotype showed up just a few times. What it binds is unknown. Findings of the study overall: Most clonotypes expanded in thyroid above 0.001 were likewise present in blood.

There were TCR beta CDR3 regions amplified from RNA transcripts. First-round RT-PCR targeting the TCR CDR3 was performed with the HTBI primer set. TCRdb independently ran MiXCR on the multiplex PCR reads; one entry per CDR3 protein. Of 300,000 to 350,000 distinct CDR3 sequences listed, around a fifth were seen once; the top ten hold 50%. CDR1 and CDR2 (germline): MNHNS, SASEGT. CDR3 length equals 16 residues. V lost 6 bases and J lost 5; bases outside the gene matches: 13. The sequencing input was blood. The TCR was taken from a woman in her fifties or sixties with Graves' hyperthyroidism. V usage is TRBV6-1 and J usage is TRBJ1-5, with 7 positions matching TRBD1. The CDR3: CASRIRPQGDHQPQHF. CDR3 nucleotide sequence: TGTGCCAGCAGGATCCGTCCGCAGGGGGACCATCAGCCCCAGCATTTT.